The sequence of this T cell receptor (beta chain) was determined in a study of CXCR3-negative and CXCR3-positive naive CD8 T cells. In preparing the TRB cDNA libraries, 5' RACE with UMI labels was used. TCRdb processed the 5' RACE reads again and assigns one entry to each CDR3 protein, with no DNA. The sample totals 7,500 to 8,500 distinct CDR3 sequences. CDR1 is MGHDK, CDR2 SYGVNS, per germline. This CDR3 region has 15 residues. Sample: naive CXCR3- CD8+ T cells from blood. Subset specified: CD45RO-CCR7+CD27+CD95- naive CD8+ T cells lacking CXCR3 (TNR3-). The clonotype was recovered from a human donor in good health. Some clones in this sample may be carry-over from other donors' samples. V usage is TRBV25-1 and J usage is TRBJ2-1; TCRdb picks TRBD1, but there is no DNA to check that call. The CDR3 sequence: CASSSGTGAYNEQFF.